This entry lists 32 T cell receptor beta chains sequenced from one sample in a study of cytomegalovirus exposure and HLA in healthy donors. Researchers ran the PCR with 60 Vbeta and 13 Jbeta primers. TCRdb keeps only in-frame clones here, not all; method: immunoSEQ multiplex PCR. The sample comprises about 96,000 clones, about 70% of which are singletons, and roughly 14% rests with the top ten. The specimen was PBMCs. The receptors were gathered from a woman in her 70s in good health and CMV-seropositive.

The rearrangement uses TRBV2 and TRBJ2-1, with 10 bases matching TRBD1. The V segment lost 7 bases and the J segment 12 bases; nucleotides outside the gene matches: 9. The CDR3 is 13 residues long. The germline V gene encodes CDR1 SNHLY and CDR2 FYNNEI. CDR3 amino acids: CASNLDRGGGQFF. The CDR3 coding sequence is TGTGCCAGCAATCTGGACAGGGGGGGCGGGCAGTTCTTC.

The chain employs TRBV4-2 and TRBJ2-1, with 7 bases identical to TRBD2. This CDR3 comprises 15 residues. Trimming took 4 bases from V and 3 from J; bases not matched to a gene: 6. CDR1 and CDR2 from the germline V gene are LGHNA and YNFKEQ. The CDR3 loop reads CASSLERGLYNEQFF. CDR3 DNA sequence: TGTGCCAGCAGCCTGGAGCGGGGCCTCTACAATGAGCAGTTCTTC.

This clone was seen just once. The chain joins TRBV7-2 to TRBJ2-3; 7 nucleotides align to TRBD1. This CDR3 has 14 amino acids. CDR1 is SGHTA, CDR2 FQGNSA, per germline. V lost 3 bases and J lost 1; bases outside the gene matches: 1. The CDR3 nucleotides read TGTGCCAGCAGCTTTCAGGGGGGCACAGATACGCAGTATTTT. As protein: CASSFQGGTDTQYF. Full variable domain (remainder filled in from reference TRBV7-2 and TRBJ2-3): GAGVSQSPSNKVTEKGKDVELRCDPISGHTALYWYRQSLGQGLEFLIYFQGNSAPDKSGLPSDRFSAERTGGSVSTLTIQRTQQEDSAVYLCASSFQGGTDTQYFGPGTRLTVL.

V gene TRBV13 combines with J gene TRBJ2-1; possibly TRBD1 for D (6 bases). The V gene's germline CDR1 is PRHDT and CDR2 FYEKMQ (reference sequence). V was pared by 5 bases and J by 5 bases, with 10 bases between. This CDR3 has 13 amino acids. The CDR3 DNA is TGTGCCAGCAGCCCCACAGGGAACAATGAGCAGTTCTTC. Translation gives CASSPTGNNEQFF.

The chain links TRBV5-6 to TRBJ1-6, with 9 bases matching TRBD1. The CDR3 loop spans 19 amino acids. Germline CDR1 and CDR2: SGHDT and YYEEEE. The V gene end was trimmed by 0 bases and the J gene end by 9 bases; junction bases not matched to a gene: 16. DNA of the CDR3: TGTGCCAGCAGCTTGGATAACGGACAGGGGAAATTCTCGGGTTCACCCCTCCACTTT. Protein product: CASSLDNGQGKFSGSPLHF. The complete variable domain, with remaining parts taken from reference TRBV5-6 and TRBJ1-6, reads DAGVTQSPTHLIKTRGQQVTLRCSPKSGHDTVSWYQQALGQGPQFIFQYYEEEERQRGNFPDRFSGHQFPNYSSELNVNALLLGDSALYLCASSLDNGQGKFSGSPLHFGNGTRLTVT.

The chain carries TRBV27 and TRBJ2-7; tentatively, D is TRBD1 (6 bases). V lost 0 bases to trimming and J lost 0 bases, with 15 bases between them. Germline V lookup: CDR1 MNHEY, CDR2 SMNVEV (reference sequence). CDR3 length: 17 amino acids. Written as DNA, the CDR3 is TGTGCCAGCAGTTTATCGATGAGAGGGACACTCTCCTACGAGCAGTACTTC. Amino acid sequence: CASSLSMRGTLSYEQYF.

Regarding this clone: Its ends do not fully match the called genes, so a read error is possible. The V and J genes are TRBV20-1 and TRBJ1-2; no clear D. The germline V gene encodes CDR1 DFQATT and CDR2 SNEGSKA (reference sequence). The CDR3 contains 11 residues. The CDR3 is CSAHGRTTPAF. In DNA form, the CDR3 reads TGCAGTGCACACGGGAGGACGACCCCGGCCTTC.

There are a few counts of this clone. J is TRBJ2-5 and V is TRBV9, with 7 bases fitting TRBD1. The J call could be wrong; TRBJ2-7 is a better fit for the DNA end. Germline lookup yields CDR1 SGDLS and CDR2 YYNGEE. The CDR3 is 14 residues long. CDR3 nucleotide sequence: TGTGCCAGCAGCGTAGTTGGGACAGCTTCCGAGCAGTACTTC. Its protein is CASSVVGTASEQYF.

This chain connects TRBV5-1 to TRBJ1-1; D gene uncertain. The germline V gene encodes CDR1 SGHRS and CDR2 YFSETQ. V was cut by 1 base and J by 0 bases, with 4 bases left in between. The CDR3 sequence is 13 residues long. The CDR3 here is CASSLTVNTEAFF. The CDR3 DNA is TGCGCCAGCAGCTTGACGGTGAACACTGAAGCTTTCTTT.

CDR3: CASSLLTGKAFF. CDR3 coding DNA: TGTGCCAGCAGCCTACTGACAGGAAAAGCTTTCTTT. The chain combines TRBV28 with TRBJ1-1; the D gene is possibly TRBD1 (6 bases). The germline gives CDR1 MDHEN, CDR2 SYDVKM. The CDR3 runs to 12 residues. V lost 6 bases and J lost 9, with 14 bases in between.

This chain links TRBV9 with TRBJ1-1, with 7 bases aligning to TRBD1. The CDR3 is made up of 15 amino acids. Germline CDR1 SGDLS, CDR2 YYNGEE. J was trimmed by 0 bases and V by 4 bases; bases with no gene match: 6. As DNA, the CDR3 is TGTGCCAGCAGCTTCTGGGACAGAATGAACACTGAAGCTTTCTTT. This sequence encodes CASSFWDRMNTEAFF.

The rearrangement links TRBV19 to TRBJ1-5, with 7 bases fitting TRBD1. J gave up 0 bases and V 5 bases, and 4 bases lay outside the gene matches. Germline CDR1 reads LNHDA; CDR2 reads SQIVND (reference sequence). The CDR3 has 15 amino acids. In DNA, the CDR3 is TGTGCCAGTAGTCTGGGACAGAATAGCAATCAGCCCCAGCATTTT. Its translation: CASSLGQNSNQPQHF.

This clone came up once. The chain joins TRBV15 to TRBJ2-5; a weak D match, TRBD2 (5 bases). CDR1 is LNHNV, CDR2 YYDKDF, per germline (reference sequence). Trimming stripped 7 bases from V and 0 bases from J, with 9 bases between. The CDR3 length is 13 residues. CDR3 residues: CATNRRYQETQYF. The CDR3 nucleotides are TGTGCCACCAATAGGAGGTACCAAGAGACCCAGTACTTC.

This clone was observed a few times. The chain employs TRBV4-2 and TRBJ1-5, with 8 bases identical to TRBD1. The germline V gene has CDR1 LGHNA and CDR2 YNFKEQ. CDR3 length: 15 residues. V was pared by 4 bases and J by 7 bases, with 9 bases of the junction left unmatched. CDR3 loop: CASSPYQGANQPQHF. In DNA form, the CDR3 reads TGTGCCAGCAGCCCGTACCAGGGGGCGAACCAGCCCCAGCATTTT.

On this clone: The junction and the germline gene differ at one end; a read error may be behind it. The V and J genes are TRBV6-5 and TRBJ2-1, with D possibly TRBD1 on 6 matching bases. The germline gives CDR1 MNHEY, CDR2 SVGAGI. The CDR3 contains 11 residues. The CDR3 loop reads CASSLGSRTVF. The CDR3 bases are TGTGCCAGCAGTTTAGGATCTCGGACAGTCTTC.

About this clone itself: Additional DNA sequences in this sample encode the identical CDR3. The chain is built from TRBV6-5 and TRBJ2-3; tentative D call: TRBD2 (6 bases). Trimming stripped 0 bases from V and 0 bases from J, with 10 bases between. CDR1 is MNHEY and CDR2 is SVGAGI in the germline V gene. The CDR3 spans 16 residues. The CDR3 region has the DNA TGTGCCAGCAGTTACTCCGGCGGGACTAGCACAGATACGCAGTATTTT. It translates to CASSYSGGTSTDTQYF.

The gene calls are TRBV7-8 and TRBJ1-6; D is perhaps TRBD1 (6 bases). V dropped 4 bases and J dropped 8 bases, with 18 bases sitting between them. The CDR3 totals 16 residues. CDR1 is SGHVS and CDR2 is FQNEAQ in the germline V gene. The DNA of the CDR3 is TGTGCCAGCAGCTCCATTTACAGGGACGTTGATTCACCCCTCCACTTT. It is translated as CASSSIYRDVDSPLHF. Supplemented by reference TRBV7-8 and TRBJ1-6, the full variable domain reads GAGVSQSPRYKVAKRGQDVALRCDPISGHVSLFWYQQALGQGPEFLTYFQNEAQLDKSGLPSDRFFAERPEGSVSTLKIQRTQQEDSAVYLCASSSIYRDVDSPLHFGNGTRLTVT.

The CDR3 reads CATSRDGGGEQYF. The CDR3 DNA follows: TGTGCCACCAGCAGAGATGGGGGGGGAGAGCAGTACTTC. The chain links TRBV15 to TRBJ2-7, with 7 bases that match TRBD2. The CDR3 consists of 13 residues. Germline CDR1 LNHNV, CDR2 YYDKDF (reference sequence). Trimming at V came to 0 bases and at J to 7 bases, leaving 3 bases not matched to a gene.

The V gene is TRBV18, the J gene TRBJ1-4; TRBD1 matches 10 bases. Germline V gene data show CDR1 as KGHSH and CDR2 as LQKENI. The junction had 1 base not matched to a gene; V was cut back by 0 bases and J by 0 bases. The CDR3 runs to 17 residues. CDR3 nucleotide sequence: TGTGCCAGCTCACCACCGGACAGGGGGGCAACTAATGAAAAACTGTTTTTT. It encodes CASSPPDRGATNEKLFF.

The chain has TRBV27 and TRBJ1-2, with 9 nucleotides matching TRBD1. The CDR3 sequence is 13 residues long. Germline lookup yields CDR1 MNHEY and CDR2 SMNVEV (reference sequence). V shed 3 bases and J 6 bases; nucleotides not matched to a gene: 2. CDR3 loop: CASSFRTGDGYTF. CDR3 nucleotides: TGTGCCAGCAGTTTCCGGACAGGGGATGGCTACACCTTC.

This clone was seen only once. The chain combines TRBV7-8 with TRBJ2-5, with TRBD1 identical over 7 bases. The CDR3 is 13 amino acids. The germline CDR1 and CDR2 sequences are SGHVS and FQNEAQ. Losses at the gene ends were 2 bases for V and 5 bases for J; bases not matched to a gene: 2. The CDR3 region is CASSLKGGETQYF. The CDR3 DNA reads TGTGCCAGCAGCTTAAAAGGGGGCGAGACCCAGTACTTC.

The chain carries TRBV28 and TRBJ2-5, with TRBD2 identical over 10 bases. The CDR3 is 15 residues long. Unmatched junction bases numbered 5, after V lost 4 bases and J lost 3 bases. The germline CDR1 and CDR2 sequences are MDHEN and SYDVKM. The CDR3, as DNA: TGTGCCAGCAGTTCCCCTAGCGGGGGAGAAGAGACCCAGTACTTC. Amino acids: CASSSPSGGEETQYF.

Regarding this clone: One end of the junction is discordant with germline, which a read error may explain. The CDR3 loop is CASSFGGTSYEQYF. The CDR3 DNA reads TGTGCTAGCAGCTTTGGTGGCACCTCCTACGAGCAGTACTTC. The rearrangement uses TRBV7-7 and TRBJ2-7; unclear D gene. The germline V gene encodes CDR1 SSHAT and CDR2 FNYEAQ (reference sequence). There are 14 residues in the CDR3.

The rearrangement links TRBV5-1 to TRBJ2-2; no definite D call. The V gene's germline CDR1 is SGHRS and CDR2 YFSETQ. The CDR3 is 14 residues long. The V end lost 2 bases, the J end lost 2 bases, and 7 bases lay between the germline ends. The CDR3 protein is CASSFEINTGELFF. CDR3 coding DNA: TGCGCCAGCAGCTTCGAGATAAACACCGGGGAGCTGTTTTTT. Drawing the rest from reference TRBV5-1 and TRBJ2-2, the complete variable domain is KAGVTQTPRYLIKTRGQQVTLSCSPISGHRSVSWYQQTPGQGLQFLFEYFSETQRNKGNFPGRFSGRQFSNSRSEMNVSTLELGDSALYLCASSFEINTGELFFGEGSRLTVL.

A note on this clone: Other nucleotide sequences from this sample produce the same CDR3. The rearrangement links TRBV5-1 to TRBJ2-2; a possible D gene is TRBD1 (5 bases). V lost 1 base and J lost 4, with 5 bases in between. The CDR3 is 13 residues long. CDR1 and CDR2 (germline): SGHRS, YFSETQ. The CDR3 coding sequence is TGCGCCAGCAGCTTGCAGGGCACCGGGGAGCTGTTTTTT. Its protein product is CASSLQGTGELFF.

The chain couples TRBV2 to TRBJ2-7; TRBD1 is a possible D gene (6 bases). Germline loops: CDR1 SNHLY, CDR2 FYNNEI. The V and J ends lost 6 bases and 6 bases respectively, with 12 bases between them. This CDR3 contains 12 residues. This chain's CDR3 is CASSFGQSEQYF. In nucleotides, the CDR3 is TGTGCCAGCAGCTTCGGACAGTCCGAGCAGTACTTC.

This clone came up once. This sequence joins TRBV7-2 and TRBJ2-5; maybe TRBD1 (6 bases). This CDR3 is 13 amino acids long. V was pared by 5 bases and J by 6 bases, with 13 bases between. Looked up from germline, CDR1 is SGHTA and CDR2 is FQGNSA. For the CDR3, the DNA is TGTGCCAGCAGCAACCGGGACAAAAAGACCCAGTACTTC. Translation: CASSNRDKKTQYF. Full variable domain (remainder filled in from reference TRBV7-2 and TRBJ2-5): GAGVSQSPSNKVTEKGKDVELRCDPISGHTALYWYRQSLGQGLEFLIYFQGNSAPDKSGLPSDRFSAERTGGSVSTLTIQRTQQEDSAVYLCASSNRDKKTQYFGPGTRLLVL.

This sequence joins TRBV7-2 and TRBJ1-5, with D possibly matching TRBD1 (6 bases). CDR3 length: 17 amino acids. V dropped 5 bases and J dropped 0 bases, with 17 bases sitting between them. CDR1 is SGHTA and CDR2 is FQGNSA in the germline V gene. CDR3 amino acids: CASSPLGGANSNQPQHF. For the CDR3, the DNA is TGTGCCAGCAGCCCCCTGGGGGGGGCCAATAGCAATCAGCCCCAGCATTTT. Full variable domain (outside the CDR3, taken from reference TRBV7-2 and TRBJ1-5): GAGVSQSPSNKVTEKGKDVELRCDPISGHTALYWYRQSLGQGLEFLIYFQGNSAPDKSGLPSDRFSAERTGGSVSTLTIQRTQQEDSAVYLCASSPLGGANSNQPQHFGDGTRLSIL.

This clone has a single count. V usage is TRBV5-4 and J usage is TRBJ2-7, with D maybe TRBD2 (6 bases). In germline, CDR1 is SGHNT, CDR2 YYREEE (reference sequence). The CDR3 length is 13 residues. V dropped 4 bases and J dropped 7 bases, with 15 bases sitting between them. The DNA for the CDR3 is TGTGCCAGCAGCAGCGGGCCGTTGGGGGAGCAGTACTTC. It codes for CASSSGPLGEQYF.

The genes are TRBV11-2 and TRBJ2-7; D is undetermined. CDR1 SGHAT and CDR2 FQNNGV come from the germline V gene. The CDR3 is made up of 13 amino acids. V lost 1 base, J lost 3 bases, and 7 bases lay in between. The CDR3 sequence is CASSLGVGYEQYF. In nucleotides, the CDR3 is TGTGCCAGCAGCTTAGGTGTCGGCTACGAGCAGTACTTC.

The chain employs TRBV7-6 and TRBJ1-4; TRBD1 might be the D (5 bases). Deletions cut 5 bases from V and 7 bases from J, with 14 bases between. CDR1 is SGHVS and CDR2 is FNYEAQ in the germline V gene. The CDR3 consists of 14 residues. The DNA for the CDR3 is TGTGCCAGCAGCCCTTCAGGGAGGATTGAAAAACTGTTTTTT. It translates to CASSPSGRIEKLFF. The variable domain in full, with the rest retrieved from reference TRBV7-6 and TRBJ1-4, is GAGVSQSPRYKVTKRGQDVALRCDPISGHVSLYWYRQALGQGPEFLTYFNYEAQQDKSGLPNDRFSAERPEGSISTLTIQRTEQRDSAMYRCASSPSGRIEKLFFGSGTQLSVL.

The chain links TRBV7-8 to TRBJ2-7; 16 bases match TRBD2. V shed 0 bases, J shed 4 bases, and the junction held 3 bases outside the gene matches. The CDR3 has 17 amino acids. Germline V gives CDR1 SGHVS, CDR2 FQNEAQ. As DNA, the CDR3 is TGTGCCAGCAGCTTAGCCGGGACTAGCGGGAGGGGATACGAGCAGTACTTC. Its translation: CASSLAGTSGRGYEQYF.